This passage covers 5 T cell receptor beta chains from one sample sequenced in a study of cytomegalovirus exposure and HLA in healthy donors. A multiplex PCR was run with 60 Vbeta primers and 13 Jbeta primers. Using immunoSEQ multiplex PCR, the repertoire was profiled, and TCRdb retains in-frame clones only, with some absent. The data hold about 130,000 clones, with around 73% observed a single time. Sequencing was carried out using PBMCs. The receptors here all came from a man aged 50 to 59 in good health and CMV-seronegative.

This sequence joins TRBV5-6 and TRBJ2-3, with 9 positions matching TRBD2. Germline V gene sequence: CDR1 SGHDT, CDR2 YYEEEE. The CDR3 sequence is 15 residues long. Unmatched junction bases numbered 10, after V lost 7 bases and J lost 4 bases. This chain's CDR3 is CASRVLAGTADTQYF. The CDR3, as DNA: TGTGCCAGCCGAGTGCTAGCGGGAACGGCAGATACGCAGTATTTT.

This rearrangement joins TRBV11-2 to TRBJ1-5; D remains unclear. The CDR3 has 12 residues. The V gene's germline CDR1 is SGHAT and CDR2 FQNNGV. Deletions cut 5 bases from V and 9 bases from J, with 11 bases between. CDR3 sequence (DNA): TGTGCCAGCAGCACTGGAGGGTCGCCCCAGCATTTT. Translation gives CASSTGGSPQHF.

The rearrangement joins TRBV13 to TRBJ2-3; weak D call: TRBD1 (7 bases). The V end was cut by 5 bases, the J end by 0 bases, with 18 bases between. Per germline, CDR1 PRHDT and CDR2 FYEKMQ (reference sequence). The length of the CDR3 is 17 residues. CDR3 DNA: TGTGCCAGCAGCCAGGGGGGCATCATAGCTAGCACAGATACGCAGTATTTT. The encoded protein is CASSQGGIIASTDTQYF.

This clone has more than one count but fewer than ten. This chain links TRBV28 with TRBJ2-7, with D perhaps TRBD1 (6 bases). Looked up from germline, CDR1 is MDHEN and CDR2 is SYDVKM. The CDR3 is made up of 12 amino acids. With 2 bases removed from V and 6 bases from J, the gap between germline ends came to 8 bases. CDR3 coding DNA: TGTGCCAGCAGTTTAACAGGGTTCGAGCAGTACTTC. This encodes CASSLTGFEQYF.

The chain has TRBV11-1 and TRBJ2-5; D possibly corresponds to TRBD2 (6 bases). The CDR3 covers 15 residues. Germline V CDR1 and CDR2: SGHAT, FQDESV (reference sequence). V was trimmed by 4 bases and J by 5 bases, leaving 17 bases between them. The CDR3 nucleotides are TGTGCCAGCAGCTACCGGGAGCAGCAATCGGAGACCCAGTACTTC. The encoded protein is CASSYREQQSETQYF.